A selection of T cell receptor beta chains follows, all from one sample in a study of control samples from healthy donors and cancer patients. TCRdb keeps only in-frame clones here, not all; method: immunoSEQ multiplex PCR. Among some 150,000 clones listed, roughly 95% were seen once. Sequenced material: blood. These TCRs come from a woman aged 25 to 45 in good health. Each CDR3 is given with its conserved first and last residue. Each record gives: V gene, CDR3 protein.

V: TRBV6-5; CDR3: CASSTQGGYEAFF
V: TRBV9; CDR3: CASSAGQGRDYGYTF
V: TRBV28; CDR3: CASRGSGQNSPLHF
V: TRBV9; CDR3: CASTPGDYRSGANVLTF
V: TRBV18; CDR3: CASSPSLRGGPSYNEQFF
V: TRBV25-1; CDR3: CASSPGLAGPQYF
V: TRBV18; CDR3: CASSRESSYEQYF
V: TRBV30; CDR3: CAFEQGMGNQPQHF
V: TRBV18; CDR3: CASSPRTGGKVSGANVLTF
V: TRBV12-3/TRBV12-4; CDR3: CASSLNGPYEQYF
V: TRBV18; CDR3: CASSPDRGGTEAFF
V: TRBV3-1/TRBV3-2; CDR3: CASSPSDRDVKETQYF
V: TRBV28; CDR3: CASSGGPKNTEAFF
V: TRBV19; CDR3: CASSLGQGSNYGYTF
V: TRBV19; CDR3: CASSISQSGGPQHF
V: TRBV11-2; CDR3: CASSIRGGKLTSSYNEQFF
V: TRBV7-2; CDR3: CASSYWGGKDQPQHF
V: TRBV5-1; CDR3: CASSSAVSGEGEQFF
V: TRBV29-1; CDR3: CSVEGTYEQYF
V: TRBV5-8; CDR3: CASSPTSVLSNTQYF
V: TRBV11-2; CDR3: CASSLVRETPYNEQFF
V: TRBV6-5; CDR3: CASSYWDGRGGYTF